The TCR beta chain described here comes from a study of response to subunit inactivated influenza vaccine. CDR3 length: 15 residues. J was trimmed by 5 bases and V by 1 base; bases with no gene match: 7. Germline lookup yields CDR1 SGHDN and CDR2 FVKESK. A single record per CDR3 protein comes from TCRdb applying MiXCR to the RT-PCR reads. The sample lists about 540,000 distinct CDR3 sequences; approximately 20% were seen once. These same records also appear under a second study, on T cells expressing NK-cell markers. That paper states: Scientists made TCR beta cDNA using 5'RACE template switching with UMIs. One of eight sequenced donors was HCMV-seronegative; the other seven were seropositive. Several of the donors also had these clonotypes leading their CD3+CD56-NKG2C+ fraction. Clarity on HCMV specificity was lacking for the expanded NKG2C+ T cell clones.

The chain links TRBV14 to TRBJ2-5; TRBD2 matches 7 bases. The sequence was collected from a man between 45 and 60 years old who received an inactivated influenza vaccine. The sequencing here drew on CD4+ T cells sorted from PBMCs, taken 12 days after vaccination. Here the CDR3 DNA reads TGTGCCAGCAGCCAAGCGGGACTACTGATGGAGACCCAGTACTTC. This codes for CASSQAGLLMETQYF.